The rows below give T cell receptor beta chains drawn from one sample of a study of OX40 agonist ivuxolimab in advanced cancers. Clones were sequenced by immunoSEQ multiplex PCR, and TCRdb holds only the in-frame ones, with some missing. Altogether around 65,000 clones are present, approximately 91% being singletons, with the ten largest covering approximately 18%. The material was CD4+ or CD8+ T cells sorted from blood, obtained in a trial of the OX40 agonist ivuxolimab. These receptors were taken from an adult with an advanced solid tumor such as melanoma, head and neck, liver or kidney cancer. Each CDR3 is given with its conserved first and last residue. Each record gives: D gene, clone size, V gene, J gene, CDR3 DNA, CDR3 protein. The D gene is left open where the match is weak. Where a row states a size, it is once, few, many or the class of an expanded clone; other rows omit it.

>-|-|TRBV7-9|TRBJ1-1
TGTGCCAGCAGCCTCTTTGGTACTGAAGCTTTCTTT
CASSLFGTEAFF
>-|-|TRBV6-5|TRBJ2-3
TGTGCCAGCAGGCCCGCGGCAGATACGCAGTATTTT
CASRPAADTQYF
>-|-|TRBV2|TRBJ2-7
TGTGCCAGCAGTGAAGAAGGTCAGTTCTACGAGCAGTACTTC
CASSEEGQFYEQYF
>-|once|TRBV7-8|TRBJ2-3
TGTGCCAGCACCCGAGGGGGGCGGGCAGATACGCAGTATTTT
CASTRGGRADTQYF
>-|-|TRBV2|TRBJ1-2
TGTGCCAGCAGTCACCAGGAGAACTATGGCTACACCTTC
CASSHQENYGYTF
>-|-|TRBV5-1|TRBJ2-7
TGCGCCAGCAGCTTGGTACTGGGGGCGGATGAGCAGTACTTC
CASSLVLGADEQYF
>-|-|TRBV5-6|TRBJ2-7
TGTGCCAGCAGCGCGGGCCTCTGGGCCCAGACCTCCTACGAGCAGTACTTC
CASSAGLWAQTSYEQYF
>-|-|TRBV6-5|TRBJ2-1
TGTGCCAGCAGTTACTCGATAGCGGCTTACAATGAGCAGTTCTTC
CASSYSIAAYNEQFF
>TRBD1|-|TRBV29-1|TRBJ1-6
TGCAGCGTTTCCGGGACAGAAGATAATTCACCCCTCCACTTT
CSVSGTEDNSPLHF
>-|-|TRBV2|TRBJ2-1
TGTGCCAGCAGTTGGACAGAACTTTACAATGAGCAGTTCTTC
CASSWTELYNEQFF
>TRBD1|-|TRBV19|TRBJ1-5
TGTGCCAGTAGCCAGGGGGCCAATCAGCCCCAGCATTTT
CASSQGANQPQHF
>TRBD2|-|TRBV7-6|TRBJ2-7
TGTGCCAGCAGCTCAGGGACTAGCGGGGATTCCTACGAGCAGTACTTC
CASSSGTSGDSYEQYF
>-|-|TRBV10-3|TRBJ2-3
TGTGCCATCAGTGACTTTTCCCCCTCCGAGACCACAGATACGCAGTATTTT
CAISDFSPSETTDTQYF
>-|-|TRBV6-5|TRBJ1-2
TGTGCCAGCAGTTTGTCAGGGGACTATGGCTACACCTTC
CASSLSGDYGYTF
>-|-|TRBV7-6|TRBJ2-5
TGTGCCAGCAGCTTAGAACGGAACGGGGAGACCCAGTACTTC
CASSLERNGETQYF
>TRBD1|-|TRBV6-6|TRBJ1-2
TGTGCCAGCAGCCCCACAGGGGCTGGCTACACCTTC
CASSPTGAGYTF
>TRBD1|-|TRBV6-5|TRBJ1-1
TGTGCCAGCAGTTACACCGGGACAGGGAACACTGAAGCTTTCTTT
CASSYTGTGNTEAFF
>-|-|TRBV11-2|TRBJ1-1
TGTGCCAGCAGCCAAGTAGCCACTGAAGCTTTCTTT
CASSQVATEAFF
>TRBD2|-|TRBV7-2|TRBJ2-7
TGTGCCAGCAGCTCCTATACTAGCGGGGGAGGCGAGCAGTACTTC
CASSSYTSGGGEQYF
>TRBD1|-|TRBV4-1|TRBJ1-4
TGCGCCAGCAGCCAAGATCCGGGGACAGGAAATGAAAAACTGTTTTTT
CASSQDPGTGNEKLFF
>-|-|TRBV30|TRBJ1-4
TGTGCCTGGGCAGGAGTTGAAAAACTGTTTTTT
CAWAGVEKLFF
>-|-|TRBV6-1|TRBJ2-7
TGTGCCAGCAGTCTACAGGGCGAGGGGGCCTACGAGCAGTACTTC
CASSLQGEGAYEQYF
>TRBD2|-|TRBV19|TRBJ2-5
TGTGCCAGTAGTGTACTAGCGGAGCAAGAGACCCAGTACTTC
CASSVLAEQETQYF
>-|once|TRBV11-2|TRBJ2-1
TGTGCCAGCAGCTTGGCTTTTGAGCAGTTCTTC
CASSLAFEQFF
>-|-|TRBV30|TRBJ1-3
TGTGCCTGGACAGGGGCTGGAAACACCATATATTTT
CAWTGAGNTIYF
>-|-|TRBV12-5|TRBJ1-3
TGTGCTAGTGGTCCTCCGGGAAGCCTTGGAAACACCATATATTTT
CASGPPGSLGNTIYF
>-|-|TRBV5-1|TRBJ1-1
TGCGCCAGCAAAGGGGACGCCACTGAAGCTTTCTTT
CASKGDATEAFF
>-|-|TRBV7-9|TRBJ1-1
TGTGCCAGCAGCTTAAGAGGAACAGACACTGAAGCTTTCTTT
CASSLRGTDTEAFF
>-|-|TRBV27|TRBJ2-7
TGTGCCAGCAGTGCCGACAGGCGTCCCTACGAGCAGTACTTC
CASSADRRPYEQYF
>TRBD1|-|TRBV7-8|TRBJ2-7
TGTGCCAGCAGCCTACCGCGAGGACAGGGGAGCTCCTACGAGCAGTACTTC
CASSLPRGQGSSYEQYF
>-|-|TRBV5-5|TRBJ1-6
TGTGCCAGCAGCTGGGCGGGTAATTCACCCCTCCACTTT
CASSWAGNSPLHF
>TRBD2|-|TRBV7-9|TRBJ2-7
TGTGCCAGCAGCTTAGTAGGAGGCGGGAGCTATTTCTACGAGCAGTACTTC
CASSLVGGGSYFYEQYF
>-|-|TRBV25-1|TRBJ1-1
TGTGCCAGCAGGCCCCGCGGAGGGCTAAACACTGAAGCTTTCTTT
CASRPRGGLNTEAFF
>-|few|TRBV4-1|TRBJ1-2
TGCGCCAGCAGCCAAGAAAATGGGGCCGGCTACACCTTC
CASSQENGAGYTF
>-|-|TRBV6-1|TRBJ1-1
TGTGCCTCACAACCCAACATGAACACTGAAGCTTTCTTT
CASQPNMNTEAFF
>-|-|TRBV6-1|TRBJ1-1
TGTGCCAGCAGTGTGGCAGGGGTTGAAGCTTTCTTT
CASSVAGVEAFF
>-|-|TRBV19|TRBJ2-1
TGTGCCAGTAAGGGACGGGGGCTGAATGAGCAGTTCTTC
CASKGRGLNEQFF
>-|-|TRBV4-1|TRBJ1-4
TGCGCCAGCAGCCCCGTGGGAAGGTCTGATGAAAAACTGTTTTTT
CASSPVGRSDEKLFF
>-|-|TRBV4-2|TRBJ1-6
TGTGCCAGCAGCCAAGAGGGGCCGGGACTTGAGAGCTCCTATAATTCACCCCTCCACTTT
CASSQEGPGLESSYNSPLHF
>-|-|TRBV6-5|TRBJ1-5
TGTGCCAGCAGCTGGGAAACGGCTCAGCCCCAGCATTTT
CASSWETAQPQHF
>-|-|TRBV25-1|TRBJ2-1
TGTGCCAGCAGTGAAGGGGCCGTCAATGAGCAGTTCTTC
CASSEGAVNEQFF
>-|-|TRBV5-6|TRBJ1-4
TGTGCCAGCAACCACCGTGACACAACTAATGAAAAACTGTTTTTT
CASNHRDTTNEKLFF
>TRBD1|-|TRBV28|TRBJ1-2
TGTGCCAGCATGGGGACAGGGACCTATGGCTACACCTTC
CASMGTGTYGYTF
>-|once|TRBV7-9|TRBJ1-5
TGTGCCAGCAGCTCCCCTCCGCCTGGATCCGGCGGGGATCAGCCCCAGCATTTT
CASSSPPPGSGGDQPQHF
>TRBD2|-|TRBV19|TRBJ2-1
TGTGCCAGTAGTCTCGGACTAGTCGGGGAGCAGTTCTTC
CASSLGLVGEQFF